This TCR beta chain was obtained from a study of cytomegalovirus exposure and HLA in healthy donors (dated by TCRdb to about 2017). For context, the study as a whole: An earlier analysis of about 530 of the donors reported 276 Gb of sequence data and 95 million to 130 million unique TCR beta sequences obtained from approximately 180 million T cells. The aim of the study was to test whether cataloging public T cell receptors could identify signatures of past pathogen exposure. About 300 gigabases of sequencing data and tens of millions of unique TCR sequences made up an early release that covered 500 to 650 HLA-typed donors. The study used immunosequencing to profile the T cell repertoires of more than 650 subjects and linked those repertoires to cytomegalovirus serostatus. The later analysis used no new phenotypic data to find candidate immune exposures, relying instead on TCR beta sequences and their occurrence across donors. HLA typing included class I and class II loci at four-digit resolution. To predict cytomegalovirus infection status, the study combined high-throughput TCR immunosequencing, statistical association of individual TCRs with disease status, and machine learning. To study patterns of TCR occurrence, a later analysis re-analyzed previously published TCR beta repertoires from just over 650 donors and added high-resolution HLA genotyping. A later genetic analysis used genome-wide SNP genotypes for about three fifths of the 666 donors, treating that subset as a discovery cohort. All discovery cohort repertoires had been generated on a single sequencing platform. Among the roughly 380 genotyped donors, under 90% belonged to the genetic ancestry cluster associated with self-reported Caucasian donors. Among some 410 genotyped donors of the cohort, an average of roughly 230,000 unique TCR beta nucleotide sequences was sequenced per donor, of which about 19% were non-productive. The number of typed donors differed by locus: roughly 629-640 for A, B, C, DRB1 and DQB1; approximately 530 for DQA1; fewer than 610 for DPA1; and roughly 470 for DPB1. Besides the first cohort of 500 to 700 subjects, a separate validation cohort made up of about 120 different subjects was used. An earlier analysis of 587 of the donors used high-throughput TCR beta sequencing to judge whether each TCR beta V gene segment behaved as functional or pseudogenic. Roughly 5 DR-DQ haplotypes were handled as single units for association and clustering because linkage in the cohort was strong. Alongside the repertoire data, information on donor age, sex, ethnicity and CMV serostatus was compiled. The paper as a whole reports these results and caveats: A later analysis reported that several top co-occurrence clusters appeared linked to parvovirus B19, influenza, CMV and Epstein-Barr virus. In a later analysis, most CMV-associated TCR beta chains were found to appear HLA-restricted, with HLA associations seemingly driven largely by CMV exposure. In a later analysis, HLA-associated TCR beta chains showed more clonal expansion and lower generation probabilities than non-associated chains that were equally common. Because HLA typing was missing for some donors at each locus, association tests included only the typed subset. In a later analysis, TCR association rates were found to vary across HLA loci, with the most associated TCRs seen for DRB1 alleles and the fewest for HLA-C alleles. Compared with the roughly 670-donor mean, donors in an Asian-associated ancestry cluster had fewer N-insertions in productive TCRs, according to a later genetic analysis. Assigning TCR associations to individual alleles was difficult when HLA alleles, especially DR and DQ, strongly co-occurred. Because counts were too low, roughly 16 rarely observed V segments, including chromosome 9 orphons, were excluded from the earlier analysis of roughly 580 of the donors. The cohort was sequenced for TCR beta chains only, and without alpha or paired-chain data the features that could be detected were limited. An association between a missense DCLRE1C variant and V-gene and J-gene trimming of TCR beta chains was found in a later genetic analysis and replicated in an independent cohort. In a later analysis, 16,951 TCR beta sequences were associated with specific HLA alleles at a false discovery rate of 0.05. In vitro tests confirmed that a few of the cytomegalovirus-associated TCR beta chains recognize cytomegalovirus antigens. The sequencing pipeline was judged likely to have produced a cluster of highly shared sequence variants as a technical artifact. It was suggested by the authors that the approach could potentially be generalized to other disease states and immunological phenotypes. The only immune exposure information available for the cohort was CMV serostatus. The study listed 150 to 200 TCR beta chains as associated with cytomegalovirus. While some public TCRs were present in many individuals, most TCR sequences turned up only very rarely across donors. Linkage disequilibrium might explain the correlated functional status among segregating V segments, but an unknown experimental factor could not be excluded. The 87-base-pair reads could not distinguish some IMGT-functional V segments, including TRBV6-2 and TRBV6-3, so those segments were excluded. Broadly in line with IMGT annotations, most TCR beta V segments showed up in productive rearrangements about 87% or about 30% of the time in an earlier analysis of a few hundred of the donors. A further reported finding was that TCR beta sequences accurately predicted the HLA-A and HLA-B alleles for most subjects in the first cohort. The classifier was reported to diagnose cytomegalovirus status with high specificity and sensitivity in both the original and validation cohorts. Sequencing depth was assumed to be roughly uniform across donors in the presence/absence analyses, though that assumption may not hold.

The CDR3 goes from the cysteine to the phenylalanine over 13 residues. Just the 39-base CDR3 DNA is kept, in frame starting at base 1. CDR1 SGHAT and CDR2 FQNNGV are derived from the germline V gene. V lost 3 bases and J lost 8 bases; the stretch between them is 10 bases long. The cohort was made up of roughly 670 healthy bone marrow donors. All cohort members were sampled while nominally healthy, although unrecorded immune exposures were likely present. The donor tested CMV seronegative and was one of the 352 seronegative cohort members. A peripheral blood sample was provided by each donor, and peripheral blood mononuclear cells were used for TCR beta sequencing. The Qiagen DNeasy Blood Extraction Kit was used to extract genomic DNA from the blood cell samples. Receptor amplification or capture employed the immunoSEQ multiplex PCR assay. A mixture of 60 forward primers for TCR Vbeta segments and 13 reverse primers for TCR Jbeta segments was used in the multiplex PCR. A multiplex PCR assay on genomic DNA amplified the CDR3 region of rearranged TCR beta genes. The Illumina HiSeq System was used to sequence the amplified TCR beta libraries as 87-base-pair reads. The source study handled its data this way. A later analysis counted about 80 million unique TCR beta chains across the approximately 700 repertoires, and 10 million to 11 million of these chains were shared by at least two donors. To remove PCR and sequencing errors, raw reads were error-corrected and collapsed into unique sequences using a nearest-neighbor algorithm that merged closely related sequences. To assign V, D and J gene segments, CDR3 sequences were aligned to IMGT reference sequences. For a sequence to be retained, a match of at least six nucleotides was required to both a V gene segment and a J gene segment. A rearrangement counted as productive if the CDR3 had no stop codons and remained in frame with V and J, and every other rearrangement counted as non-productive. CDR3 was defined according to IMGT convention as the region running from the second conserved V-encoded cysteine to the conserved J-encoded phenylalanine. In an earlier analysis of some 550 of the donors, sequences lacking an unambiguous match to a single V gene segment were excluded. In an earlier analysis of roughly 600 of the donors, a V segment was called functional when productive rearrangements were above 56.7%, and segregating when the standard deviation between donors exceeded 5%. A statistical classification framework was built to diagnose cytomegalovirus status from the catalog of TCR beta chain sequences. In a later analysis, V and J genes were assigned by comparing TCR nucleotide sequences against IMGT/GENE-DB human TR gene sequences. Using the TCRdist pipeline, a later analysis assigned CDR3 sequences along with most-parsimonious VDJ recombination scenarios. In a later analysis, every TCR beta chain was defined by the combination of its CDR3 amino acid sequence and its V-gene family, and reads without a unique V-gene family were dropped. A later analysis removed several hundred highly shared, low-generation-probability nucleotide sequences to deal with suspected cross-contamination and a sequencing artifact. In a later analysis, a clonal expansion index was calculated for each public chain from normalized within-repertoire ranks of inferred template counts. In a later analysis, generation probabilities were computed using a VDJ recombination model fitted to out-of-frame rearrangements, and the results were checked against IGoR. A later analysis scored TCR-TCR, TCR-HLA and TCR-CMV co-occurrence with hypergeometric tests, applying a repertoire-size bias correction to TCR pairs. To estimate false discovery rates, a later analysis permuted the HLA or CMV assignments 20 times. In a later analysis, co-occurring TCRs were grouped using DBSCAN, and TCRdist sequence similarity was added for clustering within HLA-allele-positive subsets. Co-occurrence clustering excluded repertoires with fewer than 30,000 or more than 120,000 public chains, plus five with anomalous nucleotide sharing. TCRdb retrieved this table from immuneACCESS and kept in-frame rearrangements only. Not all clones are present; in checked studies, unresolved V genes account for under half, and no reason is known for the remainder. The D gene and trimming were derived from the DNA, and the V and J assignments and clone size from that table. This sample's listing comprises 200,000 or so clones. Approximately 0.74% of the sample lies in the top ten.

Comments on this clone: Its antigen remains unidentified.

This TCR was sampled from a boy aged 5-17 years in good health and CMV-seronegative. The sequenced sample consisted of PBMCs. Recombination linked TRBV11-2 to TRBJ1-4, with the D gene uncertain. The DNA reads TGTGCCAGCAGCTTTGAGGTTGGGGAAAAACTGTTTTTT. Its protein reads: CASSFEVGEKLFF.